The 22 T cell receptor beta chains in this list originate from one sample, sequenced in a study of human T cells and chemical hapten exposure. One entry per CDR3 protein, called by TCRdb with MiXCR from the RACE reads. The sample has 300,000 to 450,000 distinct CDR3 sequences; roughly 5% are singletons. Indicated time point: pre-sensitization, week 0. Treatment: therapeutic diphenylcyclopropenone sensitization with weekly scalp DPC. This specimen consisted of whole blood, obtained in connection with sensitization to the hapten diphenylcyclopropenone (DPC). The source of these receptors is a woman aged 50 to 60 with alopecia areata. Some clones in this sample may be carry-over from other donors' samples.

The chain couples TRBV30 to TRBJ1-1; no firm D call. The CDR3 runs 13 residues. V shed 4 bases and J shed 1 base, with 10 bases lying between them. The V gene's germline CDR1 is GTSNPN and CDR2 SVGIG (reference sequence). CDR3 sequence (DNA): TGTGCCTGGATACAGAACGGGAACACTGAAGCTTTCTTT. This gives the protein CAWIQNGNTEAFF.

This clonotype has more than one count but fewer than ten. The chain couples TRBV7-8 to TRBJ1-2; TRBD1 agrees at 10 bases. The CDR3 totals 15 residues. V shed 3 bases and J 6 bases; nucleotides not matched to a gene: 7. Germline V lookup: CDR1 SGHVS, CDR2 FQNEAQ. The CDR3 region is CASSFGTGEVDGYTF. The CDR3 DNA reads TGTGCCAGCAGCTTTGGGACAGGGGAGGTGGATGGCTACACCTTC.

The chain is built from TRBV12-3 or TRBV12-4 and TRBJ1-1, with no clear D. Trimming shortened V by 7 bases and J by 3 bases, and 12 bases separated the two germline ends. The CDR3 spans 13 residues. The CDR3 coding sequence is TGTGCCAGCACGGGAAGCGGGGACACTGAAGCTTTCTTT. This encodes CASTGSGDTEAFF.

This clonotype was picked up a small number of times. This chain uses TRBV7-8 with TRBJ2-7; 8 bases match TRBD1. Germline V gene lookup returns CDR1 SGHVS and CDR2 FQNEAQ. J gave up 0 bases and V 5 bases, and 6 bases lay outside the gene matches. The CDR3 contains 15 residues. The CDR3 sequence: CASSLWDRPSYEQYF. In DNA form, the CDR3 reads TGTGCCAGCAGCCTTTGGGACAGGCCCTCCTACGAGCAGTACTTC.

This clonotype was found a few times. The rearrangement uses TRBV7-8 and TRBJ2-5; 7 positions match TRBD1. The CDR3 totals 15 residues. Looked up from germline, CDR1 is SGHVS and CDR2 is FQNEAQ. V trimming: 2 bases; J trimming: 4 bases; junction bases outside the gene matches: 7. CDR3 amino acids: CASSLKRGLGETQYF. CDR3 nucleotides: TGTGCCAGCAGCTTAAAGAGGGGGCTAGGAGAGACCCAGTACTTC.

The chain is built from TRBV25-1 and TRBJ2-7, with D perhaps matching TRBD1 (6 bases). Germline CDR1 and CDR2: MGHDK and SYGVNS. Trimming took 2 bases from V and 7 from J, leaving 12 bases between them. The CDR3 covers 13 residues. DNA for the CDR3: TGTGCCAGCAGTGAAGGGGGCCCGTTGGAGCAGTACTTC. Translating it yields CASSEGGPLEQYF.

This clonotype was observed at least ten times. The V call is TRBV7-2, the J call TRBJ2-1, with 7 nucleotides matching TRBD2. CDR3 length: 16 amino acids. After removal of 2 bases from V and 0 bases from J, the junction contained 4 bases not matched to a gene. The germline CDR1 and CDR2 sequences are SGHTA and FQGNSA. Written as DNA, the CDR3 is TGTGCCAGCAGCTTAACGGGAGGAACCTCCTACAATGAGCAGTTCTTC. It specifies CASSLTGGTSYNEQFF.

This clonotype was recorded a few times. The genes are TRBV28 and TRBJ2-1, with a tentative D call TRBD1 (6 bases). V was shortened by 6 bases and J by 3 bases, with 18 bases between the two germline ends. CDR1 and CDR2 from the germline V gene are MDHEN and SYDVKM. The length of the CDR3 is 16 residues. This CDR3 is CASSHLGGVSYNEQFF. The CDR3 DNA is TGTGCCAGCAGCCACCTAGGGGGAGTAAGCTACAATGAGCAGTTCTTC.

This clonotype was seen repeatedly, ten times or more. The J gene is TRBJ1-1, the V gene TRBV27; D uncertain. V gave up 5 bases and J gave up 1 base, with 8 bases separating them. Germline V lookup: CDR1 MNHEY, CDR2 SMNVEV (reference sequence). The CDR3 has 13 amino acids. CDR3 in amino acids: CASSLLRNTEAFF. The CDR3 region has the DNA TGTGCCAGCAGTCTCCTACGGAACACTGAAGCTTTCTTT.

This clonotype was counted a few times. The chain uses TRBV25-1 and TRBJ1-5; possible D gene TRBD1, 6 bases. The germline CDR1 and CDR2 sequences are MGHDK and SYGVNS. CDR3 size: 14 residues. V was trimmed by 10 bases and J by 1 base, leaving 14 bases between them. CDR3 nucleotide sequence: TGTGCCACCTCGGACAGTCTGAGCAATCAGCCCCAGCATTTT. Translating gives CATSDSLSNQPQHF. The full variable domain, with the rest looked up from reference TRBV25-1 and TRBJ1-5, is EADIYQTPRYLVIGTGKKITLECSQTMGHDKMYWYQQDPGMELHLIHYSYGVNSTEKGDLSSESTVSRIRTEHFPLTLESARPSHTSQYLCATSDSLSNQPQHFGDGTRLSIL.

The gene calls are TRBV7-2 and TRBJ2-3; the D gene is possibly TRBD1 (6 bases). Deletions cut 2 bases from V and 2 bases from J, with 11 bases between. Germline CDR1 reads SGHTA; CDR2 reads FQGNSA. The CDR3 spans 15 residues. CDR3 coding DNA: TGTGCCAGCAGCTTAAGGACAGCGCCCACAGATACGCAGTATTTT. Its protein product is CASSLRTAPTDTQYF.

V gene TRBV12-3 or TRBV12-4 combines with J gene TRBJ1-2, with TRBD1 matching 8 bases. The CDR3 spans 16 residues. V trimming: 5 bases; J trimming: 6 bases; junction bases outside the gene matches: 14. The CDR3 DNA reads as TGTGCCAGCAGTCCTTTACAGGGGGTTTATTCGGATGGCTACACCTTC. Translation gives CASSPLQGVYSDGYTF.

This clonotype was detected many times. V and J are TRBV6-1 and TRBJ1-4; D gene ambiguous. V was shortened by 4 bases and J by 1 base, with 7 bases between the two germline ends. The CDR3 length is 14 residues. Germline assignment: CDR1 MNHNS and CDR2 SASEGT. The CDR3 loop reads CASSGLLTNEKLFF. The CDR3 DNA reads as TGTGCCAGCAGTGGACTGCTAACTAATGAAAAACTGTTTTTT.

This clonotype was detected many times. In DNA form, the CDR3 reads TGTGCCAGCAGTCCTCGGGACAGGGTGGTTGGCACTGAAGCTTTCTTT. This translates into CASSPRDRVVGTEAFF. The chain combines TRBV6-1 with TRBJ1-1; 9 bases map to TRBD1. Germline loops: CDR1 MNHNS, CDR2 SASEGT. J lost 4 bases, V lost 5 bases, and 11 bases had no gene match. This CDR3 contains 16 residues.

This clonotype came up a few times. The chain links TRBV7-2 to TRBJ1-1, with 8 bases lining up with TRBD1. The V gene end was trimmed by 2 bases and the J gene end by 4 bases; junction bases not matched to a gene: 3. Germline CDR1 and CDR2: SGHTA and FQGNSA. The CDR3 spans 14 residues. CDR3 in amino acids: CASSLQGAVTEAFF. The CDR3 nucleotides read TGTGCCAGCAGCTTACAGGGGGCGGTCACTGAAGCTTTCTTT.

This clonotype was detected many times. The V gene is TRBV4-1, the J gene TRBJ2-7; 8 nucleotides agree with TRBD1. The CDR3 totals 15 residues. Per the germline V gene, CDR1 is MGHRA and CDR2 is YSYEKL. The V and J ends lost 4 bases and 3 bases, in that order; junction bases with no gene match: 8. In nucleotides, the CDR3 is TGCGCCAGCAGCCCGCAAAGAGGACAGGGCTACGAGCAGTACTTC. As protein: CASSPQRGQGYEQYF.

This clonotype was seen many times. J is TRBJ2-2 and V is TRBV9; the match to TRBD2 covers 10 bases. Germline assignment: CDR1 SGDLS and CDR2 YYNGEE. CDR3 length equals 16 residues. Trimming cost V 2 bases and J 2 bases; bases outside gene matches: 3. The CDR3 reads CASSVSGGLNTGELFF. The CDR3 coding sequence is TGTGCCAGCAGCGTTAGCGGGGGGCTTAACACCGGGGAGCTGTTTTTT.

The V call is TRBV19, the J call TRBJ2-2; D not certain. Trimming left V 6 bases short and J 8 bases short, with 7 bases between. The CDR3 extends over 11 amino acids. CDR1 and CDR2 from the germline V gene are LNHDA and SQIVND (reference sequence). CDR3 amino acids: CASRPRGELFF. The CDR3 DNA follows: TGTGCCAGTAGACCCCGAGGGGAGCTGTTTTTT.

This clonotype was seen ten or more times. This sequence joins TRBV6-5 and TRBJ2-2; 10 bases map to TRBD2. The CDR3 totals 15 residues. The V and J ends lost 7 bases and 3 bases, in that order; junction bases with no gene match: 5. Per the germline V gene, CDR1 is MNHEY and CDR2 is SVGAGI. The CDR3 sequence: CASTLSGRYTGELFF. As DNA, the CDR3 is TGTGCCAGCACCCTTAGCGGGAGGTACACCGGGGAGCTGTTTTTT.

This clonotype was counted at least ten times. This rearrangement joins TRBV7-2 to TRBJ1-2; TRBD1 agrees at 9 bases. The CDR3 runs 15 residues. V trimming: 3 bases; J trimming: 7 bases; junction bases outside the gene matches: 9. Looked up from germline, CDR1 is SGHTA and CDR2 is FQGNSA. The CDR3 protein is CASSFTGGELGGYTF. The DNA of the CDR3 is TGTGCCAGCAGCTTCACAGGGGGCGAACTTGGTGGCTACACCTTC.

The chain uses TRBV20-1 and TRBJ2-7; 8 bases are shared with TRBD1. Trimming removed 6 bases from V and 5 bases from J; junction bases left unmatched: 9. CDR1 and CDR2 from the germline V gene are DFQATT and SNEGSKA (reference sequence). The CDR3 has 13 amino acids. CDR3 DNA: TGCAGTGCCCCTATAACAGGGGGAAACGAGCAGTACTTC. Translating gives CSAPITGGNEQYF.

This clonotype came up many times. This chain connects TRBV10-3 to TRBJ2-7; 14 nucleotides align to TRBD2. The CDR3 runs to 17 residues. Germline V gene data show CDR1 as ENHRY and CDR2 as SYGVKD. The J segment lost 0 bases and the V segment lost 4 bases, leaving 5 bases of the junction unmatched. In DNA form, the CDR3 reads TGTGCCATCAGTGGTCCGGGGACTAGCGGGAGCTCCTACGAGCAGTACTTC. Translation gives CAISGPGTSGSSYEQYF.